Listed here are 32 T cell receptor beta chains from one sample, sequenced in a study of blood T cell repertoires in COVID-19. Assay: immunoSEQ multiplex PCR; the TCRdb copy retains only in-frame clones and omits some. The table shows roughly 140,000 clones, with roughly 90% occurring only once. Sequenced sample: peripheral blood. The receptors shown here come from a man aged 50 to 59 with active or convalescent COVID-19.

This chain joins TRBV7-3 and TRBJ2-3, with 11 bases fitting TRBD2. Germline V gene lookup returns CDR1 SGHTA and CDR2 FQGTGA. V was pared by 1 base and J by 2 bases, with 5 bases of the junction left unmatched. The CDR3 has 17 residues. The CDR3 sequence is CASSLIGTSGFTDTQYF. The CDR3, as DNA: TGTGCCAGCAGCTTAATTGGGACTAGCGGTTTCACAGATACGCAGTATTTT.

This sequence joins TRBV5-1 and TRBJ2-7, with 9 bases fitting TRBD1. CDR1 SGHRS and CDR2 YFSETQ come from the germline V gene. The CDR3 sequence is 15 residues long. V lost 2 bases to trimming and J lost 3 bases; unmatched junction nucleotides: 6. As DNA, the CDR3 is TGCGCCAGCAGCTTTCAAGGGACAGGGATCTACGAGCAGTACTTC. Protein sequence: CASSFQGTGIYEQYF.

CDR3 coding DNA: TGTGCCAGTAGTCGAACGAACGGTCTCTATGGCTACACCTTC. Translating gives CASSRTNGLYGYTF. The chain uses TRBV19 and TRBJ1-2; D gene unclear. The CDR3 has 14 amino acids. V lost 5 bases, J lost 4 bases, and 14 bases lay in between. The germline gives CDR1 LNHDA, CDR2 SQIVND (reference sequence).

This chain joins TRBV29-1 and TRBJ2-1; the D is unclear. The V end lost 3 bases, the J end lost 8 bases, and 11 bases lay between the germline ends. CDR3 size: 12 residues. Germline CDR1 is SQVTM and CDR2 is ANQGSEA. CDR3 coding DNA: TGCAGCGTTGATGGCCCCCTCTATGAGCAGTTCTTC. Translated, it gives CSVDGPLYEQFF.

In DNA, the CDR3 is TGCGCCAGCAGCTTGAATGTGGGGGAGGCCAGGAACGAGCAGTACTTC. Its translation is CASSLNVGEARNEQYF. The chain links TRBV5-1 to TRBJ2-7; TRBD2 is a possible D gene (6 bases). Germline lookup yields CDR1 SGHRS and CDR2 YFSETQ. V gave up 1 base and J gave up 5 bases, with 19 bases separating them. The CDR3 sequence is 16 residues long.

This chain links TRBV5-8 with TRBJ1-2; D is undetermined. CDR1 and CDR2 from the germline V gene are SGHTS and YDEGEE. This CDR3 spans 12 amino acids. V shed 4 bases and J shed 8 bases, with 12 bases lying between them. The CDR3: CASSPWATGYTF. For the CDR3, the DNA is TGTGCCAGCAGCCCCTGGGCCACCGGCTACACCTTC.

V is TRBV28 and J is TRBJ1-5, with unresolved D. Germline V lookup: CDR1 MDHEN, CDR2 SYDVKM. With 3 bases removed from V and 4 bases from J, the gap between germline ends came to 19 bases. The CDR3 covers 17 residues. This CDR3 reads CASSFGPPRVRNQPQHF. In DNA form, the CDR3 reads TGTGCCAGCAGTTTTGGACCACCGAGGGTAAGGAATCAGCCCCAGCATTTT.

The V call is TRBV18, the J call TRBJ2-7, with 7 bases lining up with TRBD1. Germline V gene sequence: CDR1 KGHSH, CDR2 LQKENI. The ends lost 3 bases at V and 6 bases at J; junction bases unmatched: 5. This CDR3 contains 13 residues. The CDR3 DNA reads TGTGCCAGCTCACCGGGGACAGCGGCCGAGCAGTACTTC. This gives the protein CASSPGTAAEQYF.

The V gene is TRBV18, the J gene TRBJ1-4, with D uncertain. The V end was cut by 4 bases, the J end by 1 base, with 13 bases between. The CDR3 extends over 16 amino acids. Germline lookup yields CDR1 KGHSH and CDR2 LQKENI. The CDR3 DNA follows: TGTGCCAGCTCACTTTCCGTCACGGGAACTAATGAAAAACTGTTTTTT. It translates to CASSLSVTGTNEKLFF.

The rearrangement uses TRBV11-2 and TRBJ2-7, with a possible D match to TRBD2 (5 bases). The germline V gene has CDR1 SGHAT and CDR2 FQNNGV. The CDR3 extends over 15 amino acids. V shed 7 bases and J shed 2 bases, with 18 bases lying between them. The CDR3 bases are TGTGCCAGCACTTTCCACGAGGGATGGGCCTACGAGCAGTACTTC. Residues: CASTFHEGWAYEQYF.

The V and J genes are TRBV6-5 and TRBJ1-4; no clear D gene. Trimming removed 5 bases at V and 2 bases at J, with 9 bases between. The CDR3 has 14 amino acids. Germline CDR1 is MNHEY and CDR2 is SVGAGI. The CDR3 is CASSPGLTNEKLFF. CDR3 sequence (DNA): TGTGCCAGCAGTCCAGGATTGACTAATGAAAAACTGTTTTTT.

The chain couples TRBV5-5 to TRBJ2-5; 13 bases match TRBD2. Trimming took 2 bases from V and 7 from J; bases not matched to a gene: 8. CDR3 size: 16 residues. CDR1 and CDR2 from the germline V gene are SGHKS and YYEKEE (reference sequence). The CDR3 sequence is CASSFGLAGAGGTQYF. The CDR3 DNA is TGTGCCAGCAGCTTTGGACTAGCGGGGGCCGGAGGGACCCAGTACTTC.

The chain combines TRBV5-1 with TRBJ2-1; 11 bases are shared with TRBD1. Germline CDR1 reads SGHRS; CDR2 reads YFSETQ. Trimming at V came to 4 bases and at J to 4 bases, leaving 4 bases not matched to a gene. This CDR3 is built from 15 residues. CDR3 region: CASSPGTGGYNEQFF. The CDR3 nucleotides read TGCGCCAGCAGCCCCGGGACAGGGGGATACAATGAGCAGTTCTTC.

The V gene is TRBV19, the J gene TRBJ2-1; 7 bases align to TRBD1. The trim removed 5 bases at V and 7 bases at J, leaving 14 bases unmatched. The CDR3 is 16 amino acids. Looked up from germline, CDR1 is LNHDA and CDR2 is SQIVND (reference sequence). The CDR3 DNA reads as TGTGCCAGTAGTTTGTCGACAGGGAGTCTGCGGAATGAGCAGTTCTTC. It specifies CASSLSTGSLRNEQFF.

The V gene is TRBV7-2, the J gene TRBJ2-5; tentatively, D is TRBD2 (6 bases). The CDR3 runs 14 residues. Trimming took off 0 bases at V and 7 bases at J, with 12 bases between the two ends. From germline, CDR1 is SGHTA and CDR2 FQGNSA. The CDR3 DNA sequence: TGTGCCAGCAGCTTAGCGGGACTGGGGGGGACCCAGTACTTC. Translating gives CASSLAGLGGTQYF.

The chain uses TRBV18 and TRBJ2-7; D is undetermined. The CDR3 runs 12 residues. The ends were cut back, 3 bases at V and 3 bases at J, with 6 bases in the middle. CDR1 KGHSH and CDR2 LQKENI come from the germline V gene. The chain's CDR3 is CASSPHSYEQYF. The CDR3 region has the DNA TGTGCCAGCTCACCGCACAGCTACGAGCAGTACTTC.

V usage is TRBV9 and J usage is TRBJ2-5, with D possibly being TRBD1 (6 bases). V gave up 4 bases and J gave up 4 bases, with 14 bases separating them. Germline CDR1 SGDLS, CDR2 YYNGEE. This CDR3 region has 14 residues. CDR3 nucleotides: TGTGCCAGCAGCAAAGGACAGATCTTAGAGACCCAGTACTTC. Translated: CASSKGQILETQYF.

In DNA form, the CDR3 reads TGTGCCAGCAGCCTAGGGGGACAGGGTTCCCACGAGCAGTACTTC. Translated: CASSLGGQGSHEQYF. This chain joins TRBV28 and TRBJ2-7; 9 bases agree with TRBD1. The junction had 11 bases not matched to a gene; V was cut back by 6 bases and J by 5 bases. CDR1 is MDHEN and CDR2 is SYDVKM in the germline V gene. CDR3 length: 15 amino acids.

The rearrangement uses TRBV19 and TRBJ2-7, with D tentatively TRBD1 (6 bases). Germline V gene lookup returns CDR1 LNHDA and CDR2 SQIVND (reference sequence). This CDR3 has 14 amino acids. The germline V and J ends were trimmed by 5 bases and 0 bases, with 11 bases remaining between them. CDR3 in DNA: TGTGCCAGTAGTCGCACAGGGAGCTCCTACGAGCAGTACTTC. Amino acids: CASSRTGSSYEQYF.

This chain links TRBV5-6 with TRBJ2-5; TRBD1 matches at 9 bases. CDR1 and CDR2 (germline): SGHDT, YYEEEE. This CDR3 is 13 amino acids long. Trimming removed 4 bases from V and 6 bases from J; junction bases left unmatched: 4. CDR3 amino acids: CASSIGTGKTQYF. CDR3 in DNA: TGTGCCAGCAGCATAGGGACAGGGAAGACCCAGTACTTC.

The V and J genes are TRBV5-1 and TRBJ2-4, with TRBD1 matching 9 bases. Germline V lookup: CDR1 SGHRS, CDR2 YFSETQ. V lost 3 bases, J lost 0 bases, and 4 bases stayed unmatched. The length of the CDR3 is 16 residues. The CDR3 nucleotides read TGCGCCAGCAGCTCCCGACAGGGGGAAGCCAAAAACATTCAGTACTTC. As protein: CASSSRQGEAKNIQYF.

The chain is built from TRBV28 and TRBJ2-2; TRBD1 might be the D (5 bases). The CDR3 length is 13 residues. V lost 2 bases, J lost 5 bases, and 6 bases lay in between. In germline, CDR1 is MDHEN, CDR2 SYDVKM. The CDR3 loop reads CASSLRGTGELFF. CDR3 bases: TGTGCCAGCAGTTTAAGGGGAACCGGGGAGCTGTTTTTT.

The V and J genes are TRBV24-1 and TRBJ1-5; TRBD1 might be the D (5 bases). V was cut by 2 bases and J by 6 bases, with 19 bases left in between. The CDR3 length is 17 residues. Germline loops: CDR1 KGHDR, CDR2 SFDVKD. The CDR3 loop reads CATSDSTLSGFGQPQHF. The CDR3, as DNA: TGTGCCACCAGTGATTCGACGTTGTCAGGGTTTGGTCAGCCCCAGCATTTT.

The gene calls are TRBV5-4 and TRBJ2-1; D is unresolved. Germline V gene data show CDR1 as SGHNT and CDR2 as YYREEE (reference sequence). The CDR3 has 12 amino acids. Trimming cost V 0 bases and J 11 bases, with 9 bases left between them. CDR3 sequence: CASSLGKRQQFF. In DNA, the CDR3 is TGTGCCAGCAGCTTGGGAAAGAGGCAGCAGTTCTTC.

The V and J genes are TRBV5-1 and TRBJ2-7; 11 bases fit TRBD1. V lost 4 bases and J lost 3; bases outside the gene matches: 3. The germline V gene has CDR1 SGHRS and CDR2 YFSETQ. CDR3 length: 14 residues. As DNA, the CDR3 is TGCGCCAGCAGCCGGGACAGGGGGGGCTACGAGCAGTACTTC. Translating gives CASSRDRGGYEQYF.

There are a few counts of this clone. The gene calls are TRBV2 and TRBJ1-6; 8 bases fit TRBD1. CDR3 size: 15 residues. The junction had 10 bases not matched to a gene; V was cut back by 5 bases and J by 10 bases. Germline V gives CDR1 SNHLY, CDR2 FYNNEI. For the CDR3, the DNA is TGTGCCAGCAGTACTAGGGACAGGCTAGGATCACCCCTCCACTTT. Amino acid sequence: CASSTRDRLGSPLHF.

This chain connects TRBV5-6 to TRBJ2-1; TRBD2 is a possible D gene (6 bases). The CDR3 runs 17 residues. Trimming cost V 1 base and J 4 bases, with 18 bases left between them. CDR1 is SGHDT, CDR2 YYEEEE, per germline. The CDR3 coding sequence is TGTGCCAGCAGCTTGATGACTAGTTACCTTATTTACAATGAGCAGTTCTTC. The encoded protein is CASSLMTSYLIYNEQFF.

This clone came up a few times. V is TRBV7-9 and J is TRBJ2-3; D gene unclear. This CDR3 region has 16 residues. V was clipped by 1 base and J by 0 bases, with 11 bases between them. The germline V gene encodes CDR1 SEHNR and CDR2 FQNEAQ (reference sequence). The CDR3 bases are TGTGCCAGCAGCTTAGTTCTCCTAACTAGCACAGATACGCAGTATTTT. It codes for CASSLVLLTSTDTQYF. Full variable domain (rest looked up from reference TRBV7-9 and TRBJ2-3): DTGVSQNPRHKITKRGQNVTFRCDPISEHNRLYWYRQTLGQGPEFLTYFQNEAQLEKSRLLSDRFSAERPKGSFSTLEIQRTEQGDSAMYLCASSLVLLTSTDTQYFGPGTRLTVL.

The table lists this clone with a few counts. The CDR3 sequence: CASSLNGGINTEAFF. The CDR3 coding sequence is TGTGCCAGCAGCCTTAACGGGGGGATTAACACTGAAGCTTTCTTT. This rearrangement joins TRBV9 to TRBJ1-1; a weak D match, TRBD1 (5 bases). Trimming cost V 4 bases and J 2 bases, with 15 bases left between them. The CDR3 has 15 residues. From germline, CDR1 is SGDLS and CDR2 YYNGEE.

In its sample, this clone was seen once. Here the CDR3 DNA reads TGTGCCAGCAGCGTTCAGTCTTCTGGAAACACCATATATTTT. Translating it yields CASSVQSSGNTIYF. The chain recombines TRBV9 with TRBJ1-3; the D is unclear. V was trimmed by 2 bases and J by 1 base, leaving 7 bases between them. This CDR3 comprises 14 residues. Per germline, CDR1 SGDLS and CDR2 YYNGEE.

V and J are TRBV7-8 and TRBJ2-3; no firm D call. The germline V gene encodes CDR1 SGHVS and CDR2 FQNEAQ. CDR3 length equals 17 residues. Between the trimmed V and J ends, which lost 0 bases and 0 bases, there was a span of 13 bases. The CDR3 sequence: CASSLALAFSSTDTQYF. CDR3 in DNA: TGTGCCAGCAGCTTAGCCTTAGCTTTCTCGAGCACAGATACGCAGTATTTT.

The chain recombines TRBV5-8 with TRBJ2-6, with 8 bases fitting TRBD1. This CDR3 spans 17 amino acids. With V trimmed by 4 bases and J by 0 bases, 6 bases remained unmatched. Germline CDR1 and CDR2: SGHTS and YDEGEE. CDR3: CASSRGQESSGANVLTF. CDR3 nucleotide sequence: TGTGCCAGCAGCCGGGGACAGGAAAGCTCTGGGGCCAACGTCCTGACTTTC.